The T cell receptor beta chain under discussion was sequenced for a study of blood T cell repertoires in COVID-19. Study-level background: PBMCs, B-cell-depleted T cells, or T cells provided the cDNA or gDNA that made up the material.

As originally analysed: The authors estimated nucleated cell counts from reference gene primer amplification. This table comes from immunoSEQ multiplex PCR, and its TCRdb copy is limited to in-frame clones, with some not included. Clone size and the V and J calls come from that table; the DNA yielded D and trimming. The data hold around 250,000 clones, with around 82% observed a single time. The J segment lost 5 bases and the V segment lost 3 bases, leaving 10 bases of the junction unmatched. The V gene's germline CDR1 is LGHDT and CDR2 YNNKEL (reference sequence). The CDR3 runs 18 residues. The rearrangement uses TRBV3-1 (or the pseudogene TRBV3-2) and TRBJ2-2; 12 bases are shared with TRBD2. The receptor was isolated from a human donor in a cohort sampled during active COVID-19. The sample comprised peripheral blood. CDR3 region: CASSHDLLAGGPTGELFF. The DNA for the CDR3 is TGTGCCAGCAGCCATGACCTCCTAGCGGGGGGGCCGACCGGGGAGCTGTTTTTT.